This TCR beta chain comes out of a study of blood T cell repertoires in COVID-19 (TCRdb year 2020). Turning to the overall study: Collaborator samples came from the United States, Italy and Spain and covered acute and convalescent phases of COVID-19. The prospective study material was composed of cDNA or gDNA derived from T cells, B-cell-depleted T cells, or PBMCs. Subjects who had been exposed to COVID-19, were actively infected with it, or had recovered from it provided the deeply sampled blood TCRbeta repertoires that made up the dataset. The repertoires were made available in a free public database intended to serve as a resource for research on the immune response to SARS-CoV-2. Samples came from the ongoing ImmuneRACE study (first 160 participants) plus 1,254 subjects from 6 global collaborators. Nearly every sample came with metadata listing a de-identified subject ID, COVID-19 status, age in years and sex. Where available, HLA class I and class II types were taken from metadata supplied by the sample provider and were not determined by assay-based typing.

Details on this clone: Its binding antigen is unknown. No base-level quality is on record; no much larger clone is a single base apart.

Here is what the overall study found, with its caveats: Clinical and demographic metadata were provided uncurated, with the amount varying by source and participant.

The CDR3 holds 14 amino acids from the cysteine to the phenylalanine. Left in the record is the CDR3 DNA by itself, 42 bases read in frame from the first base. The germline V gene (reference sequence) provides CDR1 GTSNPN and CDR2 SVGIG. V is reduced by 0 bases and J by 1 base, leaving a spacing of 9 bases between them. The immunoSEQ Assay, a bias-controlled multiplex PCR, was used to amplify TCRbeta CDR3 regions from genomic DNA. In the authors' own workflow: The number of nucleated cells in each sample was estimated from the amplification of reference gene primers within the assay. To quantify the absolute abundance of each unique TCRbeta CDR3 rearrangement, sequence reads were collapsed and filtered. For each sample, productive Simpson clonality was calculated as the square root of Simpson's diversity index over productive rearrangements. What TCRdb holds here is the immuneACCESS table cut down to in-frame rearrangements. Part of the clones is not present; checked against another copy, under half of the missing clones reflect an unresolved V gene, and the others are unexplained. Clonal size and the V and J genes are those of that table, whereas D and trimming came from the DNA. The sample table holds around 130,000 clones, of which 75% to 85% were seen once. The ten largest account for 20% to 25% of the sample.

Whole blood was collected in K2EDTA tubes by collaborating institutions according to the institutions' own protocols. Collaborator samples were shipped for TCRbeta analysis as frozen whole blood, isolated PBMCs, or DNA extracted from either sample type. The V gene is TRBV30 and the J gene is TRBJ1-1; the D segment could be TRBD1, given 6 matching bases. The receptor was isolated from an elderly man with acute or convalescent COVID-19. Sequenced input: peripheral blood. DNA sequence: TGTGCCTGGAGTGTAATAGGGGGGAACACTGAAGCTTTCTTT. The resulting protein is CAWSVIGGNTEAFF. Outside the CDR3, residues come from the reference TRBV30 and TRBJ1-1 proteins, so the full variable domain is: SQTIHQWPATLVQPVGSPLSLECTVEGTSNPNLYWYRQAAGRGLQLLFYSVGIGQISSEVPQNLSASRPQDRQFILSSKKLLLSDSGFYLCAWSVIGGNTEAFFGQGTRLTVV.